The text below deals with one TCR beta chain. The target antigen is unknown. The PCR had 60 Vbeta and 13 Jbeta primers. Assay used: immunoSEQ multiplex PCR; TCRdb lists only in-frame clones, some missing. Among fewer than 250,000 clones, less than 85% were seen once, and the ten largest hold approximately 0.6%. This sample is part of a study of cytomegalovirus exposure and HLA in healthy donors. Study information: In terms of ancestry, the Caucasian-associated cluster contained around 79% of the 350 to 450 genotyped donors.

Study-level results: HLA allele associations emerged for about 16,000 TCR beta sequences in a later analysis, at 0.05 false discovery rate. Donor immune exposure was known only as CMV serostatus. Cytomegalovirus status, reportedly, was diagnosed with high specificity and sensitivity by the classifier.

The clonotype was recovered from a man younger than 35 in good health and CMV-seronegative. The sample taken for sequencing was PBMCs.

In DNA form, the CDR3 reads TGTGCCAGCAGCTCAAATAAGGGGGTCGGCACTGAAGCTTTCTTT. Its protein product is CASSSNKGVGTEAFF. This chain uses TRBV5-4 with TRBJ1-1; D perhaps matches TRBD1 (6 bases). Germline CDR1 SGHNT, CDR2 YYREEE (reference sequence). The CDR3 consists of 15 residues. V lost 3 bases and J 4 bases, leaving 16 bases between the germline ends. Drawing the rest from reference TRBV5-4 and TRBJ1-1, the complete variable domain is ETGVTQSPTHLIKTRGQQVTLRCSSQSGHNTVSWYQQALGQGPQFIFQYYREEENGRGNFPPRFSGLQFPNYSSELNVNALELDDSALYLCASSSNKGVGTEAFFGQGTRLTVV.